Below, one T cell receptor (beta chain) is given with its context. The sample comes from a study of blood T cell repertoires in COVID-19. The method was immunoSEQ multiplex PCR; TCRdb's version includes in-frame clones alone and lacks a portion of them. The sample has a few hundred thousand clones, more than 85% seen once. Membership in each cohort depended on participant-reported clinical history. Germline-derived CDR1 and CDR2 are SGHRS and YFSETQ. CDR3 length: 14 residues. J lost 2 bases, V lost 4 bases, and 5 bases had no gene match. The material sequenced was PBMCs or T cells enriched from blood (not recorded which). This TCR came from a woman aged 25 to 45 who had recovered from COVID-19. The chain employs TRBV5-1 and TRBJ2-7; 8 bases agree with TRBD2. CDR3 coding DNA: TGCGCCAGCAGCCCGAGGACTAGCACCTACGAGCAGTACTTC. Its translation: CASSPRTSTYEQYF.